This is a list of T cell receptor beta chains from one sample in a study of OX40 agonist ivuxolimab in advanced cancers. Produced via immunoSEQ multiplex PCR; TCRdb's table is partial and in-frame only. The sample has some 80,000 clones; 89% are singletons. The sequencing used CD4+ or CD8+ T cells sorted from blood, collected in a trial of the OX40 agonist ivuxolimab. The receptors stem from an adult with an advanced solid tumor such as melanoma, head and neck, liver or kidney cancer. CDR3s include the opening cysteine and the closing phenylalanine or tryptophan. A D gene is named only where the DNA matches it firmly. The listing skips clone size in some rows; elsewhere it reads once, few, many or a size class.

TRBJ2-1 TRBV30 TRBD2 - CAWALAGNYNEQFF TGTGCCTGGGCACTAGCGGGGAACTACAATGAGCAGTTCTTC
TRBJ1-4 TRBV5-5 - - CASSPAGTTNEKLFF TGTGCCAGCAGCCCGGCAGGGACCACTAATGAAAAACTGTTTTTT
TRBJ2-5 TRBV15 - - CATSRDSGAAGETQYF TGTGCCACCAGCAGAGATTCAGGGGCCGCAGGGGAGACCCAGTACTTC
TRBJ1-3 TRBV2 - - CASSEANRVGNTIYF TGTGCCAGCAGTGAAGCTAACAGGGTCGGAAACACCATATATTTT
TRBJ2-4 TRBV7-6 - - CASSSRQGGNIQYF TGTGCCAGCAGCTCCAGACAGGGAGGAAACATTCAGTACTTC
TRBJ2-7 TRBV7-4 - once CASSRNEQYF TGTGCCAGCAGCCGAAACGAGCAGTACTTC
TRBJ2-2 TRBV5-6 - few CASSLVSAGAGELFF TGTGCCAGCAGCTTGGTGAGCGCGGGCGCGGGGGAGCTGTTTTTT
TRBJ1-6 TRBV19 - - CASTFREATSPLHF TGTGCCAGTACGTTCAGGGAGGCGACTTCACCCCTCCACTTT
TRBJ2-5 TRBV5-1 - few CASSLWGTETQYF TGCGCCAGCAGCTTGTGGGGCACGGAGACCCAGTACTTC
TRBJ1-2 TRBV19 TRBD1 - CASSMGSGGSVYGYTF TGTGCCAGTAGTATGGGATCAGGGGGCTCAGTCTATGGCTACACCTTC
TRBJ1-1 TRBV5-1 - - CASSLTGERGTEAFF TGCGCCAGCAGCTTAACCGGGGAGCGAGGCACTGAAGCTTTCTTT
TRBJ1-6 TRBV25-1 TRBD1 - CASSQTGFSDSPLHF TGTGCCAGCAGTCAGACAGGGTTTTCGGATTCACCCCTCCACTTT
TRBJ1-1 TRBV11-2 - - CASSLSWGTEAFF TGTGCCAGCAGCTTAAGCTGGGGCACTGAAGCTTTCTTT
TRBJ1-1 TRBV10-3 - few CAISESYSYEAFF TGTGCCATCAGTGAGTCATACAGCTATGAAGCTTTCTTT
TRBJ1-2 TRBV27 - few CASSPAATRGGYTF TGTGCCAGCAGTCCGGCCGCCACTAGGGGGGGCTACACCTTC
TRBJ2-2 TRBV10-2 TRBD2 - CASRTSGGNTGELFF TGCGCCAGCAGGACGAGCGGGGGGAACACCGGGGAGCTGTTTTTT
TRBJ1-4 TRBV27 - once CASSRSNEKLFF TGTGCCAGCAGCCGTTCTAATGAAAAACTGTTTTTT
TRBJ2-7 TRBV19 - once CASSMKLHSSYEQYF TGTGCCAGTAGTATGAAGCTACATAGCTCCTACGAGCAGTACTTC
TRBJ2-2 TRBV28 - - CASLATPGTQNTGELFF TGTGCCAGCCTCGCTACCCCCGGGACTCAGAACACCGGGGAGCTGTTTTTT
TRBJ2-3 TRBV5-4 - - CASSLDGGKVGTDTQYF TGTGCCAGCAGCTTGGATGGGGGGAAGGTTGGGACAGATACGCAGTATTTT
TRBJ2-7 TRBV7-2 - - CASSFGSFAYEQYF TGTGCCAGCAGCTTTGGCTCATTTGCCTACGAGCAGTACTTC
TRBJ2-3 TRBV5-1 - few CASSLVSGSTDTQYF TGCGCCAGCAGCTTGGTAAGCGGTAGCACAGATACGCAGTATTTT
TRBJ1-2 TRBV6-6 - - CASSYGEGGINYGYTF TGTGCCAGCAGTTACGGGGAGGGTGGGATTAACTATGGCTACACCTTC
TRBJ2-2 TRBV7-9 - - CASTIGGTNTGELFF TGTGCCAGCACCATTGGCGGGACGAACACCGGGGAGCTGTTTTTT
TRBJ2-1 TRBV28 TRBD2 - CASRAGTSMNEQFF TGTGCCAGCAGGGCGGGGACTAGCATGAATGAGCAGTTCTTC
TRBJ2-7 TRBV7-2 TRBD2 - CASSFRRGTGEQYF TGTGCCAGCAGCTTTAGGCGGGGGACGGGGGAGCAGTACTTC
TRBJ2-1 TRBV5-1 TRBD1 - CASSPGTGGFTYNEQFF TGCGCCAGCAGCCCCGGGACAGGGGGCTTTACCTACAATGAGCAGTTCTTC